This T cell receptor beta chain was obtained from a study of T cell repertoires in cytomegalovirus infection (dated by TCRdb to the late 2010s). Background on the whole study: Peptide stimulations targeted recently identified HLA-C-restricted CMV epitopes, whose presentation resists viral immunomodulation, together with well-studied HLA-B-restricted epitopes. Donor HLA type was relevant to the analysis, because carriage of CMV infection together with the matching HLA type was indicated by public TCR beta signatures.

Study-level results and caveats: Carriers of CMV infection plus the relevant HLA type were discriminated by the cumulative frequency of public TCR beta family members in the study cohort and in an independent approximately 360-donor cohort. In the ex vivo response, HLA-C-restricted CMV-specific TCR beta clonotypes were dominant, and in two of eight donors the single most frequent clonotype came from this HLA-C-restricted group.

Sample treatment or condition, as interpreted from the label and publication: in vitro stimulation with specific CMV peptide epitopes to enrich CMV-specific T cells. The sequencer was an Illumina HiSeq 1500. TCRdb ran its own pipeline on the public reads, namely fastp trimming at Q25 and MiXCR clone calling, and kept in-frame beta chains. All rows with the same CDR3 protein become a single entry with the most common DNA and genes. The sample records some 800,000 distinct CDR3 sequences, roughly 28% of which are singletons. The leading ten clones occupy 13% of the sample. Inclusive of the bounding cysteine and phenylalanine, the CDR3 is 17 residues long. Left in the record is the CDR3 DNA by itself, 51 bases read in frame from the first base. The germline V gene encodes CDR1 SGHTA and CDR2 FQGTGA. V and J are truncated by 0 bases and 3 bases respectively, leaving an intervening sequence of 15 bases.

This clonotype has only a few counts. It lacks a known antigen. Base qualities are not provided; no much larger clone lies one nucleotide away. Here the chain combines TRBV7-3 and TRBJ2-1; the D gene cannot be resolved beyond TRBD1 or TRBD2, each matching 5 bases. The receptor was derived from a human donor in good health (CMV status not recorded). Some clones in this sample may be carry-over from other donors' samples. This specimen was cultured CD8+ T cells from PBMCs, taken from culture after CMV antigen stimulation. In nucleotide form, the sequence is TGTGCCAGCAGCTTAACCCGTCCCGGGACGAGCTACAATGAGCAGTTCTTC. It encodes CASSLTRPGTSYNEQFF.